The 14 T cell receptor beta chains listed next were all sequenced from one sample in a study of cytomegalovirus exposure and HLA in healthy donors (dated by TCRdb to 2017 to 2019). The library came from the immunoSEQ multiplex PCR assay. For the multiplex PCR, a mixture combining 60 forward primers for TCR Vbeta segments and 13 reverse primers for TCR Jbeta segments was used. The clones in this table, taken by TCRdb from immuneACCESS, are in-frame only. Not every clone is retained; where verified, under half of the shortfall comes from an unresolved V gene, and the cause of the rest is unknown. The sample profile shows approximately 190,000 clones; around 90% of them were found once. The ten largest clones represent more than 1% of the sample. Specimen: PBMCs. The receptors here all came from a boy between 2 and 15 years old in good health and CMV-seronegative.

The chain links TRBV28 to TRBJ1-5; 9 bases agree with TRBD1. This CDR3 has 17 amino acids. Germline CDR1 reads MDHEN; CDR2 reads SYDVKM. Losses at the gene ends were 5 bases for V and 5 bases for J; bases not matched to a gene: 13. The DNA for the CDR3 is TGTGCCAGCAGTGGGGGACAGGGAAGTTGGCAAGATCAGCCCCAGCATTTT. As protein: CASSGGQGSWQDQPQHF. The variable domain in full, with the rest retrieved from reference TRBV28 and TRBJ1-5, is DVKVTQSSRYLVKRTGEKVFLECVQDMDHENMFWYRQDPGLGLRLIYFSYDVKMKEKGDIPEGYSVSREKKERFSLILESASTNQTSMYLCASSGGQGSWQDQPQHFGDGTRLSIL.

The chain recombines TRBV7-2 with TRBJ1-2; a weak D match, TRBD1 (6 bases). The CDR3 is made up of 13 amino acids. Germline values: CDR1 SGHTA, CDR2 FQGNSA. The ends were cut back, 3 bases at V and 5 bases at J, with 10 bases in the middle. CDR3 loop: CASSLRQGYGYTF. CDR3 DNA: TGTGCCAGCAGCTTGAGGCAGGGGTATGGCTACACCTTC.

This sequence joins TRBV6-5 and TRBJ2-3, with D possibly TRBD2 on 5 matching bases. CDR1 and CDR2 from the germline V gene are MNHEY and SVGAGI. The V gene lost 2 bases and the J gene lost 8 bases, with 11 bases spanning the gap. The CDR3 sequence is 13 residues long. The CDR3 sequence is CASSYAGPGTQYF. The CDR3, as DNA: TGTGCCAGCAGTTACGCGGGCCCAGGTACGCAGTATTTT.

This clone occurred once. The CDR3 DNA is TGTGCCAGCAGCTTCGTACGGGTCACTGAAGCTTTCTTT. Its translation: CASSFVRVTEAFF. This rearrangement joins TRBV5-8 to TRBJ1-1, with D hard to call. Germline V gene sequence: CDR1 SGHTS, CDR2 YDEGEE. Between the trimmed V and J ends, which lost 2 bases and 4 bases, there was a span of 9 bases. CDR3 length equals 13 residues.

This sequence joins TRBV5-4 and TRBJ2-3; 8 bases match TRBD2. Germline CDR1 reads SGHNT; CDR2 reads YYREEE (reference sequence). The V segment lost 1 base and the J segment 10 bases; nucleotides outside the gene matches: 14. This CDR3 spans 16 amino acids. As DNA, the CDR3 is TGTGCCAGCAGCTTGCCCGGACTAGCCGGGCTAGGTGCGCAGTATTTT. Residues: CASSLPGLAGLGAQYF.

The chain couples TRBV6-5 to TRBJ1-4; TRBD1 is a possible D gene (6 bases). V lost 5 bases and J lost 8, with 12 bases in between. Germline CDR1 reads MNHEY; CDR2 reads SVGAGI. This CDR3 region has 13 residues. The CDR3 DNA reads TGTGCCAGCAGTCAGTACAGGGAGGAAAAACTGTTTTTT. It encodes CASSQYREEKLFF.

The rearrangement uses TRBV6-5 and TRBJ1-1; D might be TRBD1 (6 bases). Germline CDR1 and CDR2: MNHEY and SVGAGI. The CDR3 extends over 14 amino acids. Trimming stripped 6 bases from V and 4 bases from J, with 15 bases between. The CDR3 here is CASSDAGVGTEAFF. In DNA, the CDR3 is TGTGCCAGCAGCGACGCAGGGGTCGGCACTGAAGCTTTCTTT.

The CDR3 loop reads CASSQLTMDEQYF. The DNA of the CDR3 is TGTGCCAGCAGCCAACTAACCATGGACGAGCAGTACTTC. The rearrangement uses TRBV7-8 and TRBJ2-7; D remains ambiguous. The V gene lost 5 bases and the J gene lost 5 bases, with 13 bases spanning the gap. The germline CDR1 and CDR2 sequences are SGHVS and FQNEAQ. CDR3 length: 13 residues.

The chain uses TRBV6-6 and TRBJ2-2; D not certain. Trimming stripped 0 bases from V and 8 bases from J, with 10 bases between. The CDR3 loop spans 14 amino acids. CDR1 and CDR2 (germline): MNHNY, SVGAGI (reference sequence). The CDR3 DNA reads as TGTGCCAGCAGTTACTCTGACCCGAGGGGGGAGCTGTTTTTT. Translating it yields CASSYSDPRGELFF.

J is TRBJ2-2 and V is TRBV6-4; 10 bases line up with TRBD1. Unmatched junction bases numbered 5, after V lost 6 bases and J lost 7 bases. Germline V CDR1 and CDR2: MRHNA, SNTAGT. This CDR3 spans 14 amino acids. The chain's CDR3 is CASRGTGVNGELFF. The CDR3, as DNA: TGTGCCAGCAGGGGGACAGGGGTGAACGGGGAGCTGTTTTTT.

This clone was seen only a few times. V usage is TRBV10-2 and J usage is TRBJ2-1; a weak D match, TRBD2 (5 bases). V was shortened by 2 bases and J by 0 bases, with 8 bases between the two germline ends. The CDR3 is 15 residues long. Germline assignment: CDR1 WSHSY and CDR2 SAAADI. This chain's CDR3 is CASSEGGSSYNEQFF. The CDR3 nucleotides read TGCGCCAGCAGTGAGGGCGGGTCCTCCTACAATGAGCAGTTCTTC.

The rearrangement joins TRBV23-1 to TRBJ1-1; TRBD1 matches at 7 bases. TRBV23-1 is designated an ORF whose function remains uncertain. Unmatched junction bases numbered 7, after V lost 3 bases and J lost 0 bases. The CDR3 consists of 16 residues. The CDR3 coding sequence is TGCGCCAGCAGTCACAGTGCGGGACAGATGAACACTGAAGCTTTCTTT. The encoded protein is CASSHSAGQMNTEAFF.

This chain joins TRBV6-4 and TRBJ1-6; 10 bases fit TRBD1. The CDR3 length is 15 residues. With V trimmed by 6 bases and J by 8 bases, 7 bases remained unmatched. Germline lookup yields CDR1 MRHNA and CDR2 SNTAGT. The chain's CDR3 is CASSGGTGADSPLHF. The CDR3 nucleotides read TGTGCCAGCAGCGGCGGGACAGGGGCGGATTCACCCCTCCACTTT.

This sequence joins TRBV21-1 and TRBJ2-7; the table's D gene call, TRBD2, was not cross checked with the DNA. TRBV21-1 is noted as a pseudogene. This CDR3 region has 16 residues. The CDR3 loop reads CASSKVAGVLPYEQYF. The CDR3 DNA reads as TGTGCCAGCAGCAAAGTTGCGGGGGTGCTACCCTACGAGCAGTACTTC.